The 14 T cell receptor beta chains given below trace back to one sample, sequenced in a study of OX40 agonist ivuxolimab in advanced cancers. Libraries were made using the immunoSEQ multiplex PCR assay. The clones in this table, taken by TCRdb from immuneACCESS, are in-frame only. Not every clone is retained; where verified, under half of the shortfall comes from an unresolved V gene, and the cause of the rest is unknown. The sample table contains tens of thousands of clones; only one count was recorded for about 87% of them. Roughly 5% of the sample comes from the top ten. Sequences were derived from CD4+ or CD8+ T cells sorted from blood, sampled in a trial of the OX40 agonist ivuxolimab. The origin of the receptors is an adult with an advanced solid tumor such as melanoma, head and neck, liver or kidney cancer.

This chain joins TRBV18 and TRBJ2-7; weak D call: TRBD1 (5 bases). CDR1 KGHSH and CDR2 LQKENI come from the germline V gene. CDR3 size: 13 residues. V was pared by 1 base and J by 5 bases, with 9 bases between. CDR3 in amino acids: CASSPQGIDEQYF. CDR3 coding DNA: TGTGCCAGCTCACCACAGGGGATCGACGAGCAGTACTTC.

J is TRBJ1-2 and V is TRBV10-3, with D possibly matching TRBD1 (5 bases). The germline V gene encodes CDR1 ENHRY and CDR2 SYGVKD. V was clipped by 4 bases and J by 6 bases, with 15 bases between them. There are 14 residues in the CDR3. DNA for the CDR3: TGTGCCATCAGTGTGGGGGAGGGGACGGATGGCTACACCTTC. It specifies CAISVGEGTDGYTF.

V gene TRBV5-4 combines with J gene TRBJ2-7, with 7 bases that match TRBD2. The CDR3 runs to 14 residues. CDR1 is SGHNT and CDR2 is YYREEE in the germline V gene (reference sequence). Germline trimming cut 3 bases from V and 4 bases from J; bases unmatched to any gene: 7. The CDR3 coding sequence is TGTGCCAGCAGCTGGGGGGGGAGAGGGTACGAGCAGTACTTC. Translating it yields CASSWGGRGYEQYF.

This chain connects TRBV10-1 to TRBJ1-2; 8 positions agree with TRBD1. The CDR3 sequence is 13 residues long. Germline V lookup: CDR1 WNHNN, CDR2 SYGVQD (reference sequence). V trimming: 6 bases; J trimming: 8 bases; junction bases outside the gene matches: 8. CDR3 amino acids: CASRFDRGCGYTF. The CDR3 coding sequence is TGCGCCAGCAGATTCGACAGGGGCTGCGGCTACACCTTC.

The chain employs TRBV21-1 and TRBJ1-5. TRBV21-1 is assigned pseudogene status. The CDR3 runs 14 residues. CDR3 residues: CASSNLRVNQPQHF. DNA of the CDR3: TGTGCCAGCAGCAATCTAAGGGTCAATCAGCCCCAGCATTTT.

This clone was found once. The chain uses TRBV6-1 and TRBJ2-7; tentative D call: TRBD1 (6 bases). CDR3 length: 12 amino acids. The germline V and J ends were trimmed by 2 bases and 4 bases, with 6 bases remaining between them. Germline CDR1 reads MNHNS; CDR2 reads SASEGT. The CDR3 coding sequence is TGTGCCAGCAGTGAACAGGGGTACGAGCAGTACTTC. Encoded protein: CASSEQGYEQYF.

The V gene is TRBV7-8, the J gene TRBJ2-1; tentative D call: TRBD1 (6 bases). The germline gives CDR1 SGHVS, CDR2 FQNEAQ. CDR3 length equals 16 residues. The germline V and J ends were trimmed by 5 bases and 6 bases, with 20 bases remaining between them. The CDR3 loop reads CASSQQGGLTSNEQFF. CDR3 DNA sequence: TGTGCCAGCAGCCAACAGGGTGGGTTAACGAGCAATGAGCAGTTCTTC.

The chain couples TRBV7-3 to TRBJ2-6; D is ambiguous. V lost 0 bases, J lost 0 bases, and 9 bases lay in between. This CDR3 contains 17 residues. Per the germline V gene, CDR1 is SGHTA and CDR2 is FQGTGA. The CDR3 loop is CASSLTPRSSGANVLTF. The CDR3 coding sequence is TGTGCCAGCAGCTTAACTCCCAGGAGCTCTGGGGCCAACGTCCTGACTTTC.

The chain is built from TRBV6-1 and TRBJ1-2, with a weak D call TRBD1 (5 bases). V was pared by 5 bases and J by 1 base, with 14 bases between. Per the germline V gene, CDR1 is MNHNS and CDR2 is SASEGT. The CDR3 totals 15 residues. The CDR3 DNA reads TGTGCCAGCAGTCTTAAGGACACTAGTAACTATGGCTACACCTTC. Translated, it gives CASSLKDTSNYGYTF.

This chain uses TRBV7-2 with TRBJ1-5, with 9 bases fitting TRBD1. CDR1 is SGHTA, CDR2 FQGNSA, per germline. The CDR3 has 16 amino acids. V gave up 1 base and J gave up 4 bases; unmatched junction bases: 5. The CDR3 region has the DNA TGTGCCAGCAGCTTAGTAGGGACAGGGAGTAATCAGCCCCAGCATTTT. Translating it yields CASSLVGTGSNQPQHF.

The J gene is TRBJ2-7, the V gene TRBV7-6, with D possibly TRBD2 on 5 matching bases. The CDR3 spans 15 residues. V was trimmed by 0 bases and J by 2 bases, leaving 11 bases between them. Germline loops: CDR1 SGHVS, CDR2 FNYEAQ. The CDR3 loop reads CASSLAPLATYEQYF. Written as DNA, the CDR3 is TGTGCCAGCAGCTTAGCCCCCTTAGCGACCTACGAGCAGTACTTC.

V and J are TRBV2 and TRBJ2-3; 9 nucleotides match TRBD2. The CDR3 is 15 residues long. The trim removed 5 bases at V and 2 bases at J, leaving 5 bases unmatched. Germline CDR1 and CDR2: SNHLY and FYNNEI. The CDR3 coding sequence is TGTGCCAGCAGTATCCTAGCGGGGACCACAGATACGCAGTATTTT. This encodes CASSILAGTTDTQYF.

The V call is TRBV4-3, the J call TRBJ2-7; TRBD2 agrees at 11 bases. V dropped 4 bases and J dropped 5; count of bases not matched to a gene: 4. This CDR3 has 14 residues. Germline V gives CDR1 LGHNA, CDR2 YSLEER. Written as DNA, the CDR3 is TGCGCCAGCAGCCGTAGCGGGAGGGCCGACGAGCAGTACTTC. Encoded protein: CASSRSGRADEQYF.

Written as DNA, the CDR3 is TGTGCCAGCACCCGAGCCCCTTTGAACACTGAAGCTTTCTTT. Encoded protein: CASTRAPLNTEAFF. The chain recombines TRBV6-1 with TRBJ1-1; no definite D call. CDR1 is MNHNS and CDR2 is SASEGT in the germline V gene. The CDR3 is 14 amino acids. Trimming pared 7 bases from V and 0 bases from J, leaving 12 bases between.